The 26 T cell receptor beta chains reported below all come from one sample, sequenced in a study of control samples from healthy donors and cancer patients. The method was immunoSEQ multiplex PCR; TCRdb's version includes in-frame clones alone and lacks a portion of them. The sample contains around 190,000 clones, 90% of which appear only once. Sequenced: blood. The receptors here all came from a woman between 50 and 59 years old in good health.

This chain connects TRBV4-2 to TRBJ2-2; D possibly corresponds to TRBD1 (5 bases). Trimming took off 1 base at V and 1 base at J, with 7 bases between the two ends. The CDR3 extends over 15 amino acids. Germline assignment: CDR1 LGHNA and CDR2 YNFKEQ. CDR3 coding DNA: TGTGCCAGCAGCCAAGGGCAGGGGAACACCGGGGAGCTGTTTTTT. It specifies CASSQGQGNTGELFF.

The J gene is TRBJ2-1, the V gene TRBV6-2 or TRBV6-3; 8 bases agree with TRBD1. The CDR3 has 13 amino acids. J was trimmed by 6 bases and V by 5 bases; bases with no gene match: 3. Germline CDR1 and CDR2: MNHEY and SVGEGT. Here the CDR3 reads CASSQGAGNEQFF. The CDR3 DNA reads as TGTGCCAGCAGTCAGGGGGCGGGCAATGAGCAGTTCTTC.

V and J are TRBV12-3 or TRBV12-4 and TRBJ1-2, with 7 bases that match TRBD1. V dropped 6 bases and J dropped 7; count of bases not matched to a gene: 8. The CDR3 runs 13 residues. The CDR3 DNA is TGTGCCAGCAGACAAGACAGGGCGGGTGGCTACACCTTC. Translated, it gives CASRQDRAGGYTF.

The chain has TRBV29-1 and TRBJ1-2; 8 bases fit TRBD1. V trimming: 3 bases; J trimming: 1 base; junction bases outside the gene matches: 10. Germline V gene sequence: CDR1 SQVTM, CDR2 ANQGSEA. This CDR3 is 16 amino acids long. In nucleotides, the CDR3 is TGCAGCGTTGATAGAGGACAGGGTGGTTATAACTATGGCTACACCTTC. Protein: CSVDRGQGGYNYGYTF.

This rearrangement joins TRBV5-5 to TRBJ1-1; 8 bases match TRBD1. CDR1 SGHKS and CDR2 YYEKEE come from the germline V gene (reference sequence). The CDR3 has 14 amino acids. Trimming took 0 bases from V and 5 from J; bases not matched to a gene: 3. CDR3 sequence reads: CASSLGRGRTEAFF. The CDR3 nucleotides are TGTGCCAGCAGCTTGGGCAGGGGGCGAACTGAAGCTTTCTTT.

The DNA of the CDR3 is TGTGCCACCCAGAGGGCAGCCTATAGCAATCAGCCCCAGCATTTT. This translates into CATQRAAYSNQPQHF. The chain uses TRBV6-5 and TRBJ1-5; D remains unclear. The V gene's germline CDR1 is MNHEY and CDR2 SVGAGI. CDR3 length: 15 amino acids. V was pared by 10 bases and J by 0 bases, with 16 bases between.

This chain joins TRBV28 and TRBJ2-7; no clear D. Germline values: CDR1 MDHEN, CDR2 SYDVKM. This CDR3 is built from 13 residues. Trimming pared 6 bases from V and 2 bases from J, leaving 11 bases between. The DNA for the CDR3 is TGTGCCAGCAGCCGAACCGCCCCCTACGAGCAGTACTTC. It encodes CASSRTAPYEQYF.

This chain joins TRBV3-1 (or the pseudogene TRBV3-2) and TRBJ1-1; no clear D. Germline CDR1 LGHDT, CDR2 YNNKEL (reference sequence). V lost 5 bases to trimming and J lost 2 bases, with 12 bases between them. The CDR3 consists of 14 residues. CDR3 residues: CASSAKSENTEAFF. The CDR3 DNA reads TGTGCCAGCAGCGCGAAGTCGGAAAACACTGAAGCTTTCTTT.

The V call is TRBV24-1, the J call TRBJ1-1; D is unresolved. The CDR3 length is 13 residues. V was trimmed by 5 bases and J by 1 base, leaving 7 bases between them. CDR1 and CDR2 from the germline V gene are KGHDR and SFDVKD. Here the CDR3 DNA reads TGTGCCACCAGTGGGGCAGGGAACACTGAAGCTTTCTTT. Translation: CATSGAGNTEAFF.

This clone has just one count. The CDR3 nucleotides are TGTGCCATCAGACCAACTCGGAATCAGCCCCAGCATTTT. Its translation: CAIRPTRNQPQHF. This chain links TRBV10-3 with TRBJ1-5, with no clear D. The V end lost 6 bases, the J end lost 4 bases, and 10 bases lay between the germline ends. Germline V gene sequence: CDR1 ENHRY, CDR2 SYGVKD. The CDR3 extends over 13 amino acids.

The rearrangement joins TRBV9 to TRBJ1-1; the D is unclear. The ends were cut back, 7 bases at V and 1 base at J, with 8 bases in the middle. Looked up from germline, CDR1 is SGDLS and CDR2 is YYNGEE. This CDR3 comprises 12 residues. The CDR3 DNA reads TGTGCCAGCGGGTCCGCGAACACTGAAGCTTTCTTT. This sequence encodes CASGSANTEAFF.

Worth noting for this clone: A junction end diverges from the germline sequence, so it may reflect a read error. The chain is built from TRBV5-1 and TRBJ1-2, with 10 nucleotides matching TRBD1. The CDR3 runs to 14 residues. CDR1 and CDR2 from the germline V gene are SGHRS and YFSETQ. CDR3 nucleotide sequence: TGCGCCAGCAGCCAGGACAGGGGGACCTATAGCTACACCTTC. It specifies CASSQDRGTYSYTF. The full variable domain, its missing parts supplied by reference TRBV5-1 and TRBJ1-2, is KAGVTQTPRYLIKTRGQQVTLSCSPISGHRSVSWYQQTPGQGLQFLFEYFSETQRNKGNFPGRFSGRQFSNSRSEMNVSTLELGDSALYLCASSQDRGTYSYTFGSGTRLTVV.

This chain connects TRBV6-5 to TRBJ1-2, with D tentatively TRBD1 (5 bases). Trimming stripped 6 bases from V and 3 bases from J, with 14 bases between. CDR1 and CDR2 (germline): MNHEY, SVGAGI. The CDR3 runs to 14 residues. The DNA for the CDR3 is TGTGCCAGCAGCCGCACCAGGGAGCACTATGGCTACACCTTC. Translation: CASSRTREHYGYTF.

V gene TRBV5-5 combines with J gene TRBJ1-5, with D unresolved. The CDR3 covers 16 residues. V was cut by 2 bases and J by 1 base, with 13 bases left in between. CDR1 and CDR2 from the germline V gene are SGHKS and YYEKEE (reference sequence). The CDR3 spells CASSFTDLPSNQPQHF. The CDR3, as DNA: TGTGCCAGCAGCTTTACGGATTTGCCCAGCAATCAGCCCCAGCATTTT.

The chain combines TRBV5-1 with TRBJ1-1; 9 positions agree with TRBD1. Losses at the gene ends were 3 bases for V and 1 base for J; bases not matched to a gene: 13. This CDR3 has 18 residues. From germline, CDR1 is SGHRS and CDR2 YFSETQ. CDR3 DNA: TGCGCCAGCAGCTCCGCCGGGACAGGGAGGCCTTCGAACACTGAAGCTTTCTTT. It translates to CASSSAGTGRPSNTEAFF.

The V call is TRBV11-2, the J call TRBJ1-2; D is possibly TRBD1 (5 bases). This CDR3 is 15 amino acids long. V was pared by 1 base and J by 4 bases, with 13 bases between. Looked up from germline, CDR1 is SGHAT and CDR2 is FQNNGV. The CDR3 DNA sequence: TGTGCCAGCAGCTTAGGGGGCTCTCAGGGCTATGGCTACACCTTC. It yields the protein CASSLGGSQGYGYTF.

The chain links TRBV11-2 to TRBJ2-7, with TRBD2 identical over 9 bases. J was trimmed by 4 bases and V by 1 base; bases with no gene match: 5. The CDR3 is 15 residues long. CDR1 is SGHAT, CDR2 FQNNGV, per germline. The CDR3, as DNA: TGTGCCAGCAGCTTAGTAGCTCTAGCGGGATACGAGCAGTACTTC. Translating gives CASSLVALAGYEQYF.

The chain links TRBV6-5 to TRBJ1-2; D ambiguous. The germline V gene has CDR1 MNHEY and CDR2 SVGAGI. There are 13 residues in the CDR3. Deletions cut 6 bases from V and 3 bases from J, with 11 bases between. The CDR3 sequence is CASRPTGDYGYTF. CDR3 DNA: TGTGCCAGCAGGCCGACTGGCGACTATGGCTACACCTTC.

V is TRBV3-1 (or the pseudogene TRBV3-2) and J is TRBJ1-5; D unclear. Germline CDR1 is LGHDT and CDR2 is YNNKEL (reference sequence). V was pared by 2 bases and J by 2 bases, with 19 bases between. The CDR3 consists of 18 residues. CDR3 in DNA: TGTGCCAGCAGCCAATCAGACGCCCGACTGTTACGCAATCAGCCCCAGCATTTT. Translated: CASSQSDARLLRNQPQHF.

V and J are TRBV6-4 and TRBJ1-6; the D is unclear. The length of the CDR3 is 14 residues. CDR1 is MRHNA and CDR2 is SNTAGT in the germline V gene. The ends were cut back, 1 base at V and 4 bases at J, with 5 bases in the middle. The DNA for the CDR3 is TGTGCCAGCAGTGACTTTGGGTATAATTCACCCCTCCACTTT. As protein: CASSDFGYNSPLHF.

The chain employs TRBV5-1 and TRBJ1-1, with D hard to call. CDR1 SGHRS and CDR2 YFSETQ come from the germline V gene. The CDR3 is made up of 13 amino acids. Trimming cost V 3 bases and J 7 bases, with 13 bases left between them. Here the CDR3 DNA reads TGCGCCAGCAGCTGGACCGGGAGAAATGAAGCTTTCTTT. It codes for CASSWTGRNEAFF.

The chain employs TRBV7-9 and TRBJ2-5; 9 bases match TRBD2. The germline CDR1 and CDR2 sequences are SEHNR and FQNEAQ (reference sequence). The ends lost 4 bases at V and 1 base at J; junction bases unmatched: 4. The CDR3 loop spans 15 amino acids. The CDR3 sequence: CASSSLGLAQETQYF. The CDR3 nucleotides read TGTGCCAGCAGCTCCCTGGGACTAGCCCAAGAGACCCAGTACTTC.

V gene TRBV28 combines with J gene TRBJ2-1; a possible D gene is TRBD2 (6 bases). This CDR3 is 11 amino acids long. Trimming stripped 9 bases from V and 9 bases from J, with 12 bases between. Germline values: CDR1 MDHEN, CDR2 SYDVKM. In DNA, the CDR3 is TGTGCCAGTAGGAGGGGAAGTGAGCAGTTCTTC. Translated: CASRRGSEQFF. Combining the CDR3 with reference TRBV28 and TRBJ2-1 gives the whole variable domain DVKVTQSSRYLVKRTGEKVFLECVQDMDHENMFWYRQDPGLGLRLIYFSYDVKMKEKGDIPEGYSVSREKKERFSLILESASTNQTSMYLCASRRGSEQFFGPGTRLTVL.

The V and J genes are TRBV5-5 and TRBJ2-7, with D maybe TRBD2 (6 bases). Germline-derived CDR1 and CDR2 are SGHKS and YYEKEE (reference sequence). CDR3 size: 14 residues. V lost 4 bases to trimming and J lost 4 bases, with 15 bases between them. The CDR3 bases are TGTGCCAGCAGCGTCGCGGCGGGGCTTTACGAGCAGTACTTC. The encoded protein is CASSVAAGLYEQYF.

This clone was found once. V is TRBV28 and J is TRBJ1-5; D is perhaps TRBD1 (6 bases). V was shortened by 6 bases and J by 3 bases, with 18 bases between the two germline ends. This CDR3 is built from 16 residues. The germline gives CDR1 MDHEN, CDR2 SYDVKM. The CDR3 spells CASSLPQGADNQPQHF. The CDR3 coding sequence is TGTGCCAGCAGCCTACCACAGGGAGCGGACAATCAGCCCCAGCATTTT.

V usage is TRBV18 and J usage is TRBJ2-5; no firm D call. The CDR3 has 13 amino acids. Per the germline V gene, CDR1 is KGHSH and CDR2 is LQKENI. Trimming took 8 bases from V and 9 from J, leaving 19 bases between them. CDR3 protein: CASRTFELGSQYF. CDR3 DNA: TGTGCCAGCCGCACCTTCGAACTGGGGTCCCAGTACTTC.